A selection of T cell receptor beta chains follows, all from one sample in a study of blood T cell repertoires in COVID-19. TCRdb's copy holds only in-frame clones and misses some; the assay was immunoSEQ multiplex PCR. The sample lists more than 250,000 clones; 80% to 85% were seen once. Input material: PBMCs or T cells enriched from blood (not recorded which). These receptors all come from a man between 35 and 55 years old who had been exposed to COVID-19. Both conserved end residues are part of each CDR3. The D gene is left open where the match is weak. Clone size is given for some rows only: seen once, a few or many times, or a class if the clone is expanded.

J: TRBJ2-3; V: TRBV24-1; D: .; size: .; DNA: TGTGCCACCAGTGACCCAAGCACAGATACGCAGTATTTT; CDR3: CATSDPSTDTQYF
J: TRBJ1-2; V: TRBV2; D: .; size: .; DNA: TGTGCCAGACAGGAAAGTGGTGGCTACACCTTC; CDR3: CARQESGGYTF
J: TRBJ2-7; V: TRBV4-1; D: TRBD2; size: once; DNA: TGCGCCAGCAGCCACCAGACTAGCTTGTTTTACGAGCAGTACTTC; CDR3: CASSHQTSLFYEQYF
J: TRBJ2-1; V: TRBV24-1; D: TRBD2; size: few; DNA: TGTGCCACCAGGGGGACTAGCGGCACCAATGAGCAGTTCTTC; CDR3: CATRGTSGTNEQFF
J: TRBJ1-1; V: TRBV5-1; D: TRBD1; size: .; DNA: TGCGCCAGCAGCTTTGGACAGGGCGGAACTGAAGCTTTCTTT; CDR3: CASSFGQGGTEAFF
J: TRBJ1-2; V: TRBV18; D: .; size: .; DNA: TGTGCCAGCTCCTCTCGTAAGCCGAACTATGGCTACACCTTC; CDR3: CASSSRKPNYGYTF
J: TRBJ1-5; V: TRBV5-1; D: TRBD1; size: .; DNA: TGCGCCAGCAGCTTGGGGCCGGGACAGGATCAGCCCCAGCATTTT; CDR3: CASSLGPGQDQPQHF
J: TRBJ1-1; V: TRBV25-1; D: TRBD1; size: .; DNA: TGTGCCAGCAGTGATTTGGACAGGGAAGCTTTCTTT; CDR3: CASSDLDREAFF
J: TRBJ1-1; V: TRBV11-2; D: .; size: .; DNA: TGTGCCAGCAGCCTGCCCAGGAACAGCATGAACACTGAAGCTTTCTTT; CDR3: CASSLPRNSMNTEAFF
J: TRBJ2-2; V: TRBV9; D: TRBD1; size: .; DNA: TGTGCCAGCAGCGTAGCTACGAGTTTGGGGACAGGAGCCGGGGAGCTGTTTTTT; CDR3: CASSVATSLGTGAGELFF
J: TRBJ2-3; V: TRBV4-2; D: .; size: few; DNA: TGTGCCAGCAGCTACGAGAGTTGGACAGATACGCAGTATTTT; CDR3: CASSYESWTDTQYF
J: TRBJ1-4; V: TRBV10-2; D: .; size: .; DNA: TGCGCCAGCAGTGATTTCCAGGGTGTGGGAACTAATGAAAAACTGTTTTTT; CDR3: CASSDFQGVGTNEKLFF
J: TRBJ2-3; V: TRBV5-4; D: .; size: .; DNA: TGTGCCAGCAGTGAGGGCCCTCCAGATACGCAGTATTTT; CDR3: CASSEGPPDTQYF
J: TRBJ2-4; V: TRBV2; D: .; size: .; DNA: TGTGCCAGCAGTGAAAGACAGCTAGCCAAAAACATTCAGTACTTC; CDR3: CASSERQLAKNIQYF
J: TRBJ1-2; V: TRBV7-9; D: .; size: .; DNA: TGTGCCAGCAGCTCCTCGACATCCCTCGCCCACGGCTACACCTTC; CDR3: CASSSSTSLAHGYTF
J: TRBJ1-6; V: TRBV5-4; D: TRBD1; size: .; DNA: TGTGCCAGCAGCTCTATCACAGGGGGCCCGTCCTATAATTCACCCCTCCACTTT; CDR3: CASSSITGGPSYNSPLHF
J: TRBJ2-5; V: TRBV11-3; D: TRBD2; size: .; DNA: TGTGCCAGCAGCTCCCAAAGGGGAGCGGGAGTGGTATTAGAGACCCAGTACTTC; CDR3: CASSSQRGAGVVLETQYF